This T cell receptor beta chain was obtained from a study of blood T cell repertoires in COVID-19. Data came from immunoSEQ multiplex PCR; TCRdb stores just in-frame clones and leaves some out. The sample carries around 370,000 clones, around 89% recorded once. Trimming pared 2 bases from V and 5 bases from J, leaving 12 bases between. The CDR3 sequence is 15 residues long. Germline CDR1 is KGHDR and CDR2 is SFDVKD. The chain couples TRBV24-1 to TRBJ1-5, with D possibly matching TRBD1 (5 bases). The TCR originated in a man between 18 and 35 years old with active or convalescent COVID-19. The sample consisted of peripheral blood. The chain's CDR3 is CATSDSGIGYQPQHF. The CDR3, as DNA: TGTGCCACCAGTGATTCAGGGATCGGCTATCAGCCCCAGCATTTT.